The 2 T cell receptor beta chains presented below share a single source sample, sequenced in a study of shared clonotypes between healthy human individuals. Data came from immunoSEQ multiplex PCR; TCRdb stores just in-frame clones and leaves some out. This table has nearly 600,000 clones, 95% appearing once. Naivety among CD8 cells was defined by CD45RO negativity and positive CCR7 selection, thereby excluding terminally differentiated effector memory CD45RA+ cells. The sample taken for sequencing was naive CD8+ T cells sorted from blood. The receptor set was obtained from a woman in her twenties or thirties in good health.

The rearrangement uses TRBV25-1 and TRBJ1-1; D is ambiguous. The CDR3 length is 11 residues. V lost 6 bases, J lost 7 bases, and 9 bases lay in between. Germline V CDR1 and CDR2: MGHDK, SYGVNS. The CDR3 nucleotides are TGTGCCAGCAGGGTCGGAGGTGAAGCTTTCTTT. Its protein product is CASRVGGEAFF.

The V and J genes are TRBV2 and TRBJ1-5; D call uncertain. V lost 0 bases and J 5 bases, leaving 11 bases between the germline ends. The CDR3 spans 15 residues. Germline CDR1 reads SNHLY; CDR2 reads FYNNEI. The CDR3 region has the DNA TGTGCCAGCAGTGAAGCGACGGGGAATCATCAGCCCCAGCATTTT. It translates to CASSEATGNHQPQHF.